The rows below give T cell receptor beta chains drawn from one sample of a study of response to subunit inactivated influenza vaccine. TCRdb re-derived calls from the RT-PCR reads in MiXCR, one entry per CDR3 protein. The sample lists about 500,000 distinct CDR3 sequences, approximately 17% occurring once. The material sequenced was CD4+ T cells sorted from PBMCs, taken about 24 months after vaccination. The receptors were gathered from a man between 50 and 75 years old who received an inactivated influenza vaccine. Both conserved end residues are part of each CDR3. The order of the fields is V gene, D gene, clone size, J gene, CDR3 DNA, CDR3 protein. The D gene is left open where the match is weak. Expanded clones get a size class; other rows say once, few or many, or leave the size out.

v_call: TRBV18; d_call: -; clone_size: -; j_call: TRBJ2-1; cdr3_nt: TGTGCCAGCTCACCATTGCCGGGAACCCCGAGCTCCTACAATGAGCAGTTCTTC; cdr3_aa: CASSPLPGTPSSYNEQFF
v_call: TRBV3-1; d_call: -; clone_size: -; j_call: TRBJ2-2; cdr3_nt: TGTGCCAGCAGCAAAAGCCCAGGAGGGAACACCGGGGAGCTGTTTTTT; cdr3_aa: CASSKSPGGNTGELFF
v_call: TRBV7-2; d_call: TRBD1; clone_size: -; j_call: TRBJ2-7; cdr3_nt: TGTGCCAGCAGCCTATACAGGGGGAGCTCCTACGAGCAGTACTTC; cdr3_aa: CASSLYRGSSYEQYF
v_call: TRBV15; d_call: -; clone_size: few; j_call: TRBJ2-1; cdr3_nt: TGTGCCACCAGCAGAGACTGGGGATCCTACAATGAGCAGTTCTTC; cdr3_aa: CATSRDWGSYNEQFF
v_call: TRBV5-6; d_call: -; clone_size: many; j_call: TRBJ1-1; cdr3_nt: TGTGCCAGCAGCGCCACAGTAAACACTGAAGCTTTCTTT; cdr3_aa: CASSATVNTEAFF
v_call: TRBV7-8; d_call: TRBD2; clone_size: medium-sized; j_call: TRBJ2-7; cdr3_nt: TGTGCCAGCAGGAACGGGAGGTTCTCCTACGAGCAGTACTTC; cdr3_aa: CASRNGRFSYEQYF
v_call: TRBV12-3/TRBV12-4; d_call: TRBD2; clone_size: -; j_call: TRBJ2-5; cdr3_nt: TGTGCCAGCAGTTTGGGGTCAAGCGGGGGGCGTGAAGAGACCCAGTACTTC; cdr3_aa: CASSLGSSGGREETQYF
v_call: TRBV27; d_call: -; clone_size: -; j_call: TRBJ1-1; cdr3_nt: TGTGCCAGCAGTTCACCAAGGGGGGTGGGTACTGAAGCTTTCTTT; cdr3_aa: CASSSPRGVGTEAFF
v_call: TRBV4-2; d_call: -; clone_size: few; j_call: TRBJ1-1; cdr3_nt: TGTGCCAGCAGCCTACCCTCCGGGCTTCCGAACACTGAAGCTTTCTTT; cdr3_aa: CASSLPSGLPNTEAFF
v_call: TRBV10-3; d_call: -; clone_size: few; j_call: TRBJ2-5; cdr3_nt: TGTGCCATCAGTGGTGTGGGTCGGGAGACCCAGTACTTC; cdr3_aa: CAISGVGRETQYF
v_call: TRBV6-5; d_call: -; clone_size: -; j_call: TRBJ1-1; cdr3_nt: TGTGCCAGCAGTCACCGGTATGGCACTGAAGCTTTCTTT; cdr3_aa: CASSHRYGTEAFF
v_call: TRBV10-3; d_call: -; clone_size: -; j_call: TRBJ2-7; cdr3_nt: TGTGCCATCACCCAAAAGGGAAAAGACGAGCAGTACTTC; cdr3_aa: CAITQKGKDEQYF
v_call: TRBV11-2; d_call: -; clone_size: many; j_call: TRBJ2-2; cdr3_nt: TGTGCCAGCAGCTTAGGGCAGGTTACCGGGGAGCTGTTTTTT; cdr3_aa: CASSLGQVTGELFF
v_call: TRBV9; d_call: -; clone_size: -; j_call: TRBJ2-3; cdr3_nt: TGTGCCAGCAGCGTAGATCCGGGGGCGGGCACAGATACGCAGTATTTT; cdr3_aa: CASSVDPGAGTDTQYF
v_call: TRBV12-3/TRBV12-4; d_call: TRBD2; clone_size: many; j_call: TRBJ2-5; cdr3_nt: TGTGCCAGCAGCATGTCTAGCGGGGGGGCGGAGACCCAGTACTTC; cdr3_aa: CASSMSSGGAETQYF
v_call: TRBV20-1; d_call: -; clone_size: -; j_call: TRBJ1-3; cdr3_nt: TGCAGTGCTAGAGATCCGGGCATACGCTCTGGAAACACCATATATTTT; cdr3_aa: CSARDPGIRSGNTIYF
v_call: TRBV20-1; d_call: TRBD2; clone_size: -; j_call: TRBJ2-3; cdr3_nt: TGCAGTGCTAGAGTTACTAGCGGGAGCACAGATACGCAGTATTTT; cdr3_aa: CSARVTSGSTDTQYF
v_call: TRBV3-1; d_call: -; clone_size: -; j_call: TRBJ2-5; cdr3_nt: TGTGCCAGCAGCCGGAAGACTAGGGCGGAGACCCAGTACTTC; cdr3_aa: CASSRKTRAETQYF
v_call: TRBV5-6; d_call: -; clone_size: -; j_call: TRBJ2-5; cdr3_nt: TGTGCCAGCAGCTTGTTAAAGGGAATCCAAGAGACCCAGTACTTC; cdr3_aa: CASSLLKGIQETQYF
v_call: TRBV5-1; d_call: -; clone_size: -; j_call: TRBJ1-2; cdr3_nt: TGCGCCAGCAGCCCGGGGGGGCGCTTAGATGGCTACACCTTC; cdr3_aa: CASSPGGRLDGYTF
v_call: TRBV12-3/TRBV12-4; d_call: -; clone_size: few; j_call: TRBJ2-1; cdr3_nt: TGTGCCAGCGGGATGAGGGACTTCTATGAGCAGTTCTTC; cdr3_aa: CASGMRDFYEQFF
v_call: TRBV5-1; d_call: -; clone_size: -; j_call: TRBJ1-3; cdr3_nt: TGCGCCAGCAGCTTGGTTGAGGGAACTGGAAACACCATATATTTT; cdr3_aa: CASSLVEGTGNTIYF